This TCR beta chain was profiled in a study of blood T cell repertoires in COVID-19. Study summary: From the United States, Italy and Spain came samples of acute and convalescent COVID-19. Nucleic acid was either cDNA or gDNA, and it came from T cells, B-cell-depleted T cells, or PBMCs.

This clone has only a few counts. In the authors' workflow: Nucleated cell number was recorded as an estimate derived from reference gene primer amplification. Using immunoSEQ multiplex PCR, the repertoire was profiled, and TCRdb retains in-frame clones only, with some absent. V and J calls and clone size follow that table, whereas D and trimming were derived from the DNA. The sample lists 32,000 or so clones, around 87% seen once, with roughly two thirds in the top ten. CDR3 length: 17 residues. The V gene end was trimmed by 0 bases and the J gene end by 2 bases; junction bases not matched to a gene: 6. Germline CDR1 reads SGHVS; CDR2 reads FNYEAQ.

V and J are TRBV7-6 and TRBJ2-1; 8 bases line up with TRBD2. The sequencing input was peripheral blood. This TCR was sampled from a man aged 70 or older with acute or convalescent COVID-19. The CDR3 sequence is CASSLAPTSGPYNEQFF. CDR3 DNA: TGTGCCAGCAGCTTAGCCCCAACTAGCGGCCCCTACAATGAGCAGTTCTTC.